A selection of T cell receptor beta chains follows, all from one sample in a study of cytomegalovirus exposure and HLA in healthy donors. TCRdb keeps only in-frame clones here, not all; method: immunoSEQ multiplex PCR. This sample has about 150,000 clones, with approximately 78% found just once. The sequenced material came from PBMCs. Source of these receptors: a woman in her 40s in good health and CMV-seropositive. Both conserved end residues are part of each CDR3. A D gene is named only where the DNA matches it firmly. A clone size is listed for some rows: how often the clone was seen (once, few, many), or a class if it is expanded.

CDR3: CASSPRGGANQPQHF
DNA: TGTGCCAGCTCACCGAGAGGGGGCGCGAATCAGCCCCAGCATTTT
D: TRBD1
V: TRBV18
J: TRBJ1-5
size: .

CDR3: CASSFGQGGYGYTF
DNA: TGTGCCAGCAGCTTCGGACAGGGGGGCTATGGCTACACCTTC
D: TRBD1
V: TRBV11-2
J: TRBJ1-2
size: .

CDR3: CASRKGASSTDTQYF
DNA: TGCGCCAGCAGGAAGGGGGCCTCTAGCACAGATACGCAGTATTTT
D: TRBD1
V: TRBV10-2
J: TRBJ2-3
size: .

CDR3: CASSAEGQETQYF
DNA: TGCGCCAGCAGCGCGGAGGGCCAAGAGACCCAGTACTTC
D: .
V: TRBV5-1
J: TRBJ2-5
size: .

CDR3: CASSLSSVAGNTEAFF
DNA: TGTGCCAGCAGTTTATCGAGTGTGGCAGGGAACACTGAAGCTTTCTTT
D: .
V: TRBV27
J: TRBJ1-1
size: .

CDR3: CASSPDRDPYGYTF
DNA: TGTGCCAGCAGTCCGGACAGGGACCCCTATGGCTACACCTTC
D: TRBD1
V: TRBV6-6
J: TRBJ1-2
size: .

CDR3: CASSLGLGQLNTEAFF
DNA: TGTGCCAGCAGCTTGGGCTTAGGACAGTTAAACACTGAAGCTTTCTTT
D: .
V: TRBV5-6
J: TRBJ1-1
size: .

CDR3: CASSSGLAVEETQYF
DNA: TGTGCCAGCAGCTCCGGACTAGCGGTTGAAGAGACCCAGTACTTC
D: TRBD2
V: TRBV5-4
J: TRBJ2-5
size: .

CDR3: CASSFATGKDTGELFF
DNA: TGTGCCAGCAGTTTTGCAACAGGGAAGGACACCGGGGAGCTGTTTTTT
D: .
V: TRBV27
J: TRBJ2-2
size: few

CDR3: CTARGTHEQYF
DNA: TGCACAGCGCGGGGAACCCACGAGCAGTACTTC
D: .
V: TRBV29-1
J: TRBJ2-7
size: .

CDR3: CASSVTETQYF
DNA: TGTGCCAGCAGCGTGACTGAGACCCAGTACTTC
D: .
V: TRBV14
J: TRBJ2-5
size: .

CDR3: CASRTRVNTGELFF
DNA: TGTGCCAGCAGAACCAGGGTGAACACCGGGGAGCTGTTTTTT
D: .
V: TRBV2
J: TRBJ2-2
size: .

CDR3: CASSMAGGRVKGTEAFF
DNA: TGTGCCAGCAGCATGGCCGGGGGGCGGGTGAAAGGTACTGAAGCTTTCTTT
D: .
V: TRBV5-6
J: TRBJ1-1
size: few

CDR3: CASRLDRGNGYTF
DNA: TGTGCCAGTAGGCTAGACAGGGGGAATGGCTACACCTTC
D: TRBD1
V: TRBV19
J: TRBJ1-2
size: few

CDR3: CASSVEINTEAFF
DNA: TGTGCCAGCAGCGTAGAAATAAACACTGAAGCTTTCTTT
D: .
V: TRBV9
J: TRBJ1-1
size: few

CDR3: CASSSRQGFLSQFF
DNA: TGTGCCAGTAGTTCGAGACAGGGATTCCTGAGTCAGTTCTTC
D: TRBD1
V: TRBV19
J: TRBJ2-1
size: .

CDR3: CASSSGTGGIETQYF
DNA: TGTGCCAGCAGCTCGGGGACAGGGGGCATCGAGACCCAGTACTTC
D: TRBD1
V: TRBV5-6
J: TRBJ2-5
size: .

CDR3: CASRPDRGDSPLHF
DNA: TGTGCCAGCAGGCCAGACAGGGGGGACTCACCCCTCCACTTT
D: TRBD1
V: TRBV25-1
J: TRBJ1-6
size: .

CDR3: CASSQIKGTSGGNEQFF
DNA: TGCGCCAGCAGCCAAATAAAAGGGACTAGCGGGGGGAATGAGCAGTTCTTC
D: TRBD2
V: TRBV4-3
J: TRBJ2-1
size: few